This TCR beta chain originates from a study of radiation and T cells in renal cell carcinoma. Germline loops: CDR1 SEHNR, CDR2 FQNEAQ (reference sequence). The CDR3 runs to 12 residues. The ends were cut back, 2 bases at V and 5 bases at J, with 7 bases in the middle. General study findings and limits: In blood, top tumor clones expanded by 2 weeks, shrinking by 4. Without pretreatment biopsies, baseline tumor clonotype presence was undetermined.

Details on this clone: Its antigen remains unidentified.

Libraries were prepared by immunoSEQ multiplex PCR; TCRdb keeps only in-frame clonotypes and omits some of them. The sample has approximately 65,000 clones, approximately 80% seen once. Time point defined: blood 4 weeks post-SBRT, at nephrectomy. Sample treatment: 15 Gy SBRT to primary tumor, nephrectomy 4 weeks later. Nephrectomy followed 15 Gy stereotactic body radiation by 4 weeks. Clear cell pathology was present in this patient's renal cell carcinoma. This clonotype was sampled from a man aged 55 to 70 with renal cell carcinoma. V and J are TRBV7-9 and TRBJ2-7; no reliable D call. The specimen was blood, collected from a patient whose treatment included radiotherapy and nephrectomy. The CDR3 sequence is CASSLRGHEQYV. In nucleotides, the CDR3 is TGTGCCAGCAGCTTACGTGGCCACGAGCAGTACGTC.